The 3 T cell receptor beta chains listed next were all sequenced from one sample in a study of high-grade serous ovarian cancer treatment subgroups. Sequencing was performed with immunoSEQ multiplex PCR; in TCRdb, only in-frame clones are kept and a portion is missing. The sample lists about 6,800 clones, 60% to 80% seen once, with about 5% in the top ten. Tumor tissue was taken before any definitive surgery or chemotherapy was given. The sample consisted of tumor tissue. Receptors were obtained from a human donor with high-grade serous ovarian cancer.

The rearrangement joins TRBV11-2 to TRBJ2-7, with 9 nucleotides matching TRBD1. The CDR3 is 16 amino acids. CDR1 is SGHAT, CDR2 FQNNGV, per germline. V trimming: 2 bases; J trimming: 4 bases; junction bases outside the gene matches: 9. CDR3 loop: CASSLTGQGVLYEQYF. The CDR3, as DNA: TGTGCCAGCAGCTTAACGGGACAGGGAGTTTTGTACGAGCAGTACTTC.

This clone came up a few times. The chain employs TRBV30 and TRBJ2-2; 8 bases fit TRBD2. Germline V gene data show CDR1 as GTSNPN and CDR2 as SVGIG (reference sequence). V dropped 1 base and J dropped 3; count of bases not matched to a gene: 4. The CDR3 covers 15 residues. In DNA, the CDR3 is TGTGCCTGGAGTGGGCGGGGGGCTTACACCGGGGAGCTGTTTTTT. Amino acids: CAWSGRGAYTGELFF. Looking up the rest from reference TRBV30 and TRBJ2-2 gives the full variable domain: SQTIHQWPATLVQPVGSPLSLECTVEGTSNPNLYWYRQAAGRGLQLLFYSVGIGQISSEVPQNLSASRPQDRQFILSSKKLLLSDSGFYLCAWSGRGAYTGELFFGEGSRLTVL.

This clone showed up just a few times. V usage is TRBV5-1 and J usage is TRBJ2-7; possible D gene TRBD2, 7 bases. This CDR3 has 16 residues. V shed 5 bases and J shed 6 bases, with 24 bases lying between them. Per germline, CDR1 SGHRS and CDR2 YFSETQ. In DNA form, the CDR3 reads TGCGCCAGCAGAGGGGGGGGCCAGCGGGGTATCTCCGAGCAGTACTTC. It yields the protein CASRGGGQRGISEQYF.